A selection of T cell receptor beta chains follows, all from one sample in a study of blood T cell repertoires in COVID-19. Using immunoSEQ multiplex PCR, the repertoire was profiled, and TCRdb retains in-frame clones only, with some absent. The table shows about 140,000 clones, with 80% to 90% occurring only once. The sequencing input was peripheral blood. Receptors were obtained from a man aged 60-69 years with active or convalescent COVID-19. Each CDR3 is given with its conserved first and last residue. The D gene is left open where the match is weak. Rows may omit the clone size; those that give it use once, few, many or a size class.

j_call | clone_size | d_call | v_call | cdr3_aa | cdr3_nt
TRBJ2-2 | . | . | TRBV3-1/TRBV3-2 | CASSQERTTRTGTGELFF | TGTGCCAGCAGCCAAGAAAGGACTACCCGGACAGGCACCGGGGAGCTGTTTTTT
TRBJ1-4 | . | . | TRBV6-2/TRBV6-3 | CASSYGQSSHEKLFF | TGTGCCAGCAGTTATGGGCAGTCGAGCCATGAAAAACTGTTTTTT
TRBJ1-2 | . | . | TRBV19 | CASSILTELRSGGYTF | TGTGCCAGTAGTATCCTGACAGAACTGAGGTCTGGTGGCTACACCTTC
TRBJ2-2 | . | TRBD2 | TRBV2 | CASGLAEYGELFF | TGTGCCAGCGGACTAGCAGAATACGGGGAGCTGTTTTTT
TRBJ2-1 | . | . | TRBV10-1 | CASSEVRGALKNEQFF | TGCGCCAGCAGTGAAGTCCGGGGGGCCCTCAAGAATGAGCAGTTCTTC
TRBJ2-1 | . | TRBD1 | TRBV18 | CASSPPTKLGGTYNEQFF | TGTGCCAGCTCACCACCGACCAAATTAGGGGGCACCTACAATGAGCAGTTCTTC
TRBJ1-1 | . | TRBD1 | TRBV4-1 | CASSQDGRGDTEAFF | TGCGCCAGCAGCCAAGACGGCAGGGGGGACACTGAAGCTTTCTTT
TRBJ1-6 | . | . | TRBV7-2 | CASSLPGTRSPPLHF | TGTGCCAGCAGCTTACCCGGGACACGAAGTCCCCCCCTCCACTTT
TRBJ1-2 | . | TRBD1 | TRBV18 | CASSPNPPSSGGYGYTF | TGTGCCAGCTCACCGAATCCCCCGTCTTCAGGGGGATATGGCTACACCTTC
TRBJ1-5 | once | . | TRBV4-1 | CASSPSPLASNQPQHF | TGCGCCAGCAGCCCTTCACCCTTGGCCAGCAATCAGCCCCAGCATTTT
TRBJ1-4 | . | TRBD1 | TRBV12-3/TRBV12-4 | CASSLDRGEKLFF | TGTGCCAGCAGTCTCGACAGGGGTGAAAAACTGTTTTTT
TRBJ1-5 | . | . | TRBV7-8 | CASSLASTAGQPQHF | TGTGCCAGCAGCTTAGCGAGTACAGCCGGTCAGCCCCAGCATTTT
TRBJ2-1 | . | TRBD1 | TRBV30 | CAWSITGVYNEQFF | TGTGCCTGGAGTATCACAGGGGTCTACAATGAGCAGTTCTTC
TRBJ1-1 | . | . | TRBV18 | CASSPPTRGGVWAEAFF | TGTGCCAGCTCACCACCGACGCGTGGGGGGGTATGGGCTGAAGCTTTCTTT
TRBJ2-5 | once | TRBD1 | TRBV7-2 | CASSSGTGKETQYF | TGTGCCAGCAGCTCCGGGACAGGGAAGGAGACCCAGTACTTC
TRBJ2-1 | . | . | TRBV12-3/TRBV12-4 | CASSSRGYNEQFF | TGTGCCAGCAGTTCCAGAGGCTACAATGAGCAGTTCTTC
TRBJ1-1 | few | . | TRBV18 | CASSPDRLNTEAFF | TGTGCCAGCTCACCAGACAGACTGAACACTGAAGCTTTCTTT
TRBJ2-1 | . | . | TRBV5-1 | CASSLGQGNEQFF | TGCGCCAGCAGCTTGGGGCAGGGCAATGAGCAGTTCTTC
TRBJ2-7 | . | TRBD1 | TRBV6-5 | CASSTDRGSEQYF | TGTGCCAGCAGCACCGACAGGGGTAGCGAGCAGTACTTC
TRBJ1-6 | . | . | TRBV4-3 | CASSQGRTHNSPLHF | TGCGCCAGCAGCCAAGGGAGGACCCATAATTCACCCCTCCACTTT
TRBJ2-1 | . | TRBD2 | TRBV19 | CASSKGLYYNEQFF | TGTGCCAGTAGTAAGGGACTATACTACAATGAGCAGTTCTTC
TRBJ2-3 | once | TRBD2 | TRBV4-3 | CASSQGGGTDTQYF | TGCGCCAGCAGCCAAGGCGGGGGGACAGATACGCAGTATTTT
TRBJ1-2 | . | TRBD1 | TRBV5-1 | CASSPNPGQGGGYTF | TGCGCCAGCAGCCCGAACCCGGGACAGGGTGGAGGCTACACCTTC
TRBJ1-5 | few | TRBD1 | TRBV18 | CASSLGQDSNQPQHF | TGTGCCAGCTCACTCGGACAGGATAGCAATCAGCCCCAGCATTTT
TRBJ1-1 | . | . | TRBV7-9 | CASSLRGELAEAFF | TGTGCCAGCAGCTTACGGGGGGAACTGGCTGAAGCTTTCTTT
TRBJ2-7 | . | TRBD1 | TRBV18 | CASSPPGQTYEQYF | TGTGCCAGCTCACCCCCGGGACAGACCTACGAGCAGTACTTC
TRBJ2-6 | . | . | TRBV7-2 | CASSAGRESSGANVLTF | TGTGCCAGCAGCGCGGGACGGGAGAGCTCTGGGGCCAACGTCCTGACTTTC
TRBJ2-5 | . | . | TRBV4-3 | CASSQSYYQETQYF | TGCGCCAGCAGCCAAAGTTACTACCAAGAGACCCAGTACTTC
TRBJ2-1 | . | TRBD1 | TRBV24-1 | CATSDLTGGNEQFF | TGTGCCACCAGTGATTTAACAGGGGGCAATGAGCAGTTCTTC
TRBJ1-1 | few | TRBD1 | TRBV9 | CASSVDTGGTEAFF | TGTGCCAGCAGCGTAGATACAGGGGGCACTGAAGCTTTCTTT
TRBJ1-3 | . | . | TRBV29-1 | CSVATEPTIYF | TGCAGCGTTGCGACGGAGCCCACCATATATTTT
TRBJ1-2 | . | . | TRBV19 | CASSISGGENYGYTF | TGTGCCAGTAGTATTTCTGGAGGCGAAAACTATGGCTACACCTTC
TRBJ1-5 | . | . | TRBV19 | CASSLGLNQPQHF | TGTGCCAGTAGTTTGGGCCTCAATCAGCCCCAGCATTTT
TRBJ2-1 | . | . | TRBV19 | CASSSSRVYNEQFF | TGTGCCAGTAGTTCGAGTCGGGTTTACAATGAGCAGTTCTTC
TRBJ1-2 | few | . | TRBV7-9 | CASALTGVGVYGYTF | TGTGCCAGCGCCCTGACAGGTGTAGGAGTCTATGGCTACACCTTC
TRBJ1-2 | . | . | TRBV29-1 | CSVVQVGVSHGYTF | TGCAGCGTTGTTCAGGTGGGAGTTAGTCATGGCTACACCTTC
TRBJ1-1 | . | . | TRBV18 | CASSQTGNTEAFF | TGTGCCAGCTCACAAACAGGGAACACTGAAGCTTTCTTT
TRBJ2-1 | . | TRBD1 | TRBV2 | CASDGTGGFSEQFF | TGTGCCAGCGACGGGACAGGGGGCTTTTCTGAGCAGTTCTTC
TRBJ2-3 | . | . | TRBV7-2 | CASSSRSSTDTQYF | TGTGCCAGCAGCTCCCGTTCTAGCACAGATACGCAGTATTTT
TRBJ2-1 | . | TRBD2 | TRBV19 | CASRTSGRYNEQFF | TGTGCCAGTAGGACTAGCGGCCGCTACAATGAGCAGTTCTTC